This is a list of T cell receptor beta chains from one sample in a study of preoperative IRX-2 immunotherapy in early breast cancer. TCRdb keeps only in-frame clones here, not all; method: immunoSEQ multiplex PCR. The sample yields some 3,300 clones, 79% seen once. The sequencing here drew on tumor tissue, taken after IRX-2 immunotherapy. Receptors originate from a human donor with breast cancer. Both conserved end residues are part of each CDR3. Each record gives: clone size, V gene, D gene, J gene, CDR3 DNA, CDR3 protein. The D gene is left open where the match is weak. A row's size may be missing; if present it is once, few, many or a size class.

>-|TRBV19|-|TRBJ1-5
TGTGCCAGTAGAGTGGGGAATCAGCCCCAGCATTTT
CASRVGNQPQHF
>-|TRBV28|TRBD1|TRBJ1-1
TGTGCCAGCACGGGGGACAGGAGGAACACTGAAGCTTTCTTT
CASTGDRRNTEAFF
>few|TRBV11-3|-|TRBJ1-5
TGTGCCAGCAGCCAATCCCCTCGCGGGTTTAATCAGCCCCAGCATTTT
CASSQSPRGFNQPQHF
>-|TRBV12-5|TRBD1|TRBJ1-2
TGTGCTAGTGGTTTGACAGGGGACTATGGCTACACCTTC
CASGLTGDYGYTF
>-|TRBV11-3|TRBD2|TRBJ2-7
TGTGCCAGCAGCTTCGGGAGGGGGATCTACGAGCAGTACTTC
CASSFGRGIYEQYF
>-|TRBV11-3|TRBD1|TRBJ2-7
TGTGCCAGCAGCCAAGGCCTCACAGGGGACGAGCAGTACTTC
CASSQGLTGDEQYF
>-|TRBV19|-|TRBJ2-2
TGTGCCAGTAGTTTCCGACAGAAGAACACCGGGGAGCTGTTTTTT
CASSFRQKNTGELFF
>-|TRBV6-8|TRBD2|TRBJ2-7
TGTGCCAGCAGTCCGAGTAGCGGGAGGGCCGGCGGCGAGTACTTC
CASSPSSGRAGGEYF
>-|TRBV15|TRBD1|TRBJ1-2
TGTGCCACCAGCAGGTATTCAGGGGGCGCGGATGGCTACACCTTC
CATSRYSGGADGYTF
>once|TRBV5-1|-|TRBJ2-2
TGCGCCAGCAGCTTGTTTCCGGGAGACACCGGGGAGCTGTTTTTT
CASSLFPGDTGELFF
>-|TRBV1|-|TRBJ1-2
TGCGCCAGCAGCCAAGATCAGGGGTCGGGCTATGGCTACACCTTC
CASSQDQGSGYGYTF
>-|TRBV11-3|-|TRBJ2-2
TGTGCCAGCAGCCCTCGCAGCGGAAACACCGGGGAGCTGTTTTTT
CASSPRSGNTGELFF
>-|TRBV6-8|-|TRBJ1-2
TGTGCCAGCAGTTACGTGGGGGGTAACTATGGCTACATCTTC
CASSYVGGNYGYIF
>-|TRBV14|-|TRBJ1-2
TGTGCCAGCAGCCAAGATCCTGTGACAACATGGGGCTACACCTTC
CASSQDPVTTWGYTF
>-|TRBV6-8|-|TRBJ1-5
TGTGCCAGCAGTTACTCCCCCTACGATAGCAATCAGCCCCAGCATTTT
CASSYSPYDSNQPQHF
>-|TRBV6-8|TRBD2|TRBJ2-7
TGTGCCAGCAGCCAGAGCGGGAGGGCCTCCTACGAGCAGTACTTC
CASSQSGRASYEQYF
>few|TRBV11-3|TRBD1|TRBJ2-2
TGTGCCAGCAGCTTCCCCGCCGGGACAGGGACGCGTGGCACCGGGGAGCTGTTTTTT
CASSFPAGTGTRGTGELFF
>-|TRBV11-3|-|TRBJ2-5
TGTGCCAGCAGCTTGTCCCTAGCACGAGAGACCCAGTACTTC
CASSLSLARETQYF
>-|TRBV19|-|TRBJ1-2
TGTGCCAGTAGTATAAGCTTGAGGAGTAACTATGGCTACACCTTC
CASSISLRSNYGYTF
>large|TRBV11-3|-|TRBJ2-1
TGTGCCAGCAGCTTCCTAACGGGGGATTACTACAATGAGCAGTTCTTC
CASSFLTGDYYNEQFF
>-|TRBV19|-|TRBJ1-5
TGTGCCAGTAGTATAGTCTCCCACCAGCCCCAGCATTTT
CASSIVSHQPQHF
>few|TRBV19|-|TRBJ1-1
TGTGCCAGTAGTTTGTCCGGAGGAGATGCTTTCTTT
CASSLSGGDAFF
>few|TRBV6-8|TRBD1|TRBJ1-1
TGTGCCAGCAGTTCTGACAGGGAGTGGACTGAAGCTTTCTTT
CASSSDREWTEAFF
>-|TRBV28|TRBD1|TRBJ2-5
TGTGCCAGCAGTTCCCCGGGACAGGTGCAGGAGACCCAGTACTTC
CASSSPGQVQETQYF
>-|TRBV7-5|-|TRBJ2-3
TGTGCCAGCAGCTTACCACCTCGTCCTACAGATACGCAGTATTTT
CASSLPPRPTDTQYF
>-|TRBV5-1|-|TRBJ1-6
TGCGCCAGCAGCTTGGGAGAACTCAGAACACCCCTCCACTTT
CASSLGELRTPLHF
>few|TRBV6-8|TRBD2|TRBJ2-7
TGTGCCAGCAGGGCCGGGACTAGCGGGTCTCACGAGCAGTACTTC
CASRAGTSGSHEQYF
>-|TRBV10-1|-|TRBJ2-1
TGCGCCAGCAGTGAGTCTTTCGGAGGCTTACAGTTCTTC
CASSESFGGLQFF
>-|TRBV6-8|TRBD1|TRBJ1-1
TGTGCCAGCACCCCGCGGGGACAGGCGTACATGAACACTGAAGCTTTCTTT
CASTPRGQAYMNTEAFF
>-|TRBV23-1|-|TRBJ1-2
TGCGCCAGCACCCCGGAGGGAGGCTATGGCTACACCTTC
CASTPEGGYGYTF
>-|TRBV28|-|TRBJ1-2
TGTGCCAGCAGTTTGTCTAACTTTGGCTACACCTTC
CASSLSNFGYTF
>-|TRBV6-1|-|TRBJ1-1
TGTGCCAGCAGTGAAGACCGGATTCGCACTGAAGCTTTCTTT
CASSEDRIRTEAFF
>once|TRBV11-3|-|TRBJ1-5
TGTGCCAGCAGCTTAACCCCTAGGACAGTCAGCGAGCCCCAGCATTTT
CASSLTPRTVSEPQHF
>-|TRBV6-8|-|TRBJ1-3
TGTGCCAGCCGAATGGGGTCCGGAAACACCATATATTTT
CASRMGSGNTIYF
>-|TRBV29-1|TRBD1|TRBJ1-2
TGCAGTGGAAAGGGACAGGGGGACTATGGCTACACCTTC
CSGKGQGDYGYTF
>hyperexpanded|TRBV28|-|TRBJ1-2
TGTGCCAGCACCCTCCTCGGGGACAACTATGGCTACACCTTC
CASTLLGDNYGYTF
>-|TRBV11-3|-|TRBJ2-2
TGTGCCAGCAGCTTGGTACAAGGGGACACCGGGGAGCTGTTTTTT
CASSLVQGDTGELFF
>-|TRBV18|-|TRBJ1-2
TGTGCCAGCTCACCTCTCCGGGACACAACTAACTATGGCTACACCTTC
CASSPLRDTTNYGYTF
>-|TRBV7-5|-|TRBJ2-4
TGTGCCAGCAGCCCTTCAGGTCCCAAAAACATTCAGTACTTC
CASSPSGPKNIQYF
>-|TRBV28|-|TRBJ1-5
TGTGCCAGCAGTGTCGTGGTCGGGGATCAGCCCCAGCATTTT
CASSVVVGDQPQHF
>-|TRBV11-3|-|TRBJ2-1
TGTGCCAGCAGCGTCAGTCCGGGACGCGGGAATGAGCAGTTCTTC
CASSVSPGRGNEQFF
>once|TRBV30|-|TRBJ2-1
TGTGCCTGGAGGCCGGGGGGCCCGATAAGTGAGCAGTTCTTC
CAWRPGGPISEQFF
>-|TRBV5-1|TRBD1|TRBJ1-4
TGCGCCAGCAGCTTGGGACAGGGGGCTCTACTAACTAATGAAAAACTGTTTTTT
CASSLGQGALLTNEKLFF
>-|TRBV27|-|TRBJ2-5
TGTGCCAGCAGATCACAGGGCGCGCAAGAGACCCAGTACTTC
CASRSQGAQETQYF
>large|TRBV6-8|TRBD2|TRBJ2-5
TGTGCCAGCAGTTACGGCGGGAGCTTTTCAGAGACCCAGTACTTC
CASSYGGSFSETQYF
>-|TRBV28|-|TRBJ2-7
TGTGCCAGCAGTATATATACAGGGACCGACGAGCAGTACTTC
CASSIYTGTDEQYF
>-|TRBV10-2|TRBD1|TRBJ2-1
TGCGCCAGCAGAAGGACAGGGGATGAGCAGTTCTTC
CASRRTGDEQFF
>-|TRBV29-1|-|TRBJ1-1
TGCAGCGTTGTGAGGGAGCTGAACACTGAAGCTTTCTTT
CSVVRELNTEAFF
>-|TRBV11-3|-|TRBJ2-3
TGTGCCAGCAGCTTAATAATTTCCACAGATACGCAGTATTTT
CASSLIISTDTQYF
>-|TRBV8-2|-|TRBJ1-4
TGTGCCAGCAGTAGGAGGCGGGCAACTAATGAAAAACTGTTTTTT
CASSRRRATNEKLFF